A selection of T cell receptor beta chains follows, all from one sample in a study of identical twins. TCRdb itself ran the 5' RACE reads through MiXCR, one entry per CDR3 protein. This table has 150,000 or so distinct CDR3 sequences, under 4.5% appearing once. The sequencing sample was made of memory T cells sorted from blood. These TCRs come from a young man in good health. Both conserved end residues are part of each CDR3. Each record gives: V gene, J gene, clone size, D gene, CDR3 DNA, CDR3 protein. The D gene is left open where the match is weak. The size entry is marked missing in some rows and otherwise reads once, few, many or a size class.

>TRBV28|TRBJ2-3|many|TRBD2
TGTGCCAGCAGGGGAGTTAGCGGGAGCACAGATACGCAGTATTTT
CASRGVSGSTDTQYF
>TRBV28|TRBJ1-2|many|NA
TGTGCCACCAAAGGACTAAAATATGGCTACACCTTC
CATKGLKYGYTF
>TRBV7-2|TRBJ1-4|many|NA
TGTGCCAGCAGCGCGAACAGGGCAGAACTGTTTTTT
CASSANRAELFF
>TRBV20-1|TRBJ2-3|many|TRBD1
TGCAGTGCTAGAGACCTCGGAGTCGGGACAGGGGGCATAGATACGCAGTATTTT
CSARDLGVGTGGIDTQYF
>TRBV14|TRBJ1-1|many|TRBD1
TGTGCCAGCAGCCCCAGGACAGGGGTGAACACTGAAGCTTTCTTT
CASSPRTGVNTEAFF
>TRBV7-2|TRBJ2-7|many|TRBD2
TGTGCCAGCACCCTTAGCGGGAGCGAGCAGTACTTC
CASTLSGSEQYF
>TRBV10-3|TRBJ2-2|many|NA
TGTGCCATCAGTGGCAACGGGGAGCTGTTTTTT
CAISGNGELFF
>TRBV5-5|TRBJ2-1|many|NA
TGTGCCAGCAGGCTCGACTTCTCGGCCTACAATGAGCAGTTCTTC
CASRLDFSAYNEQFF
>TRBV24-1|TRBJ2-7|few|TRBD1
TGTGCCACCAGTACCGGCGGACAGGCCGGAGACGAGCAGTACTTC
CATSTGGQAGDEQYF
>TRBV24-1|TRBJ1-5|many|NA
TGTGCCACCAGTGAAGGGACAAATAACAATCAGCCCCAGCATTTT
CATSEGTNNNQPQHF
>TRBV5-1|TRBJ2-1|many|TRBD1
TGCGCCAGCAGCCCCCAGACGACAGGGGGAAGGGAGCAGTTCTTC
CASSPQTTGGREQFF
>TRBV6-2/TRBV6-3|TRBJ2-1|NA|TRBD1
TGTGCCAGCAGTGGACAGGGAACATCCTACAATGAGCAGTTCTTC
CASSGQGTSYNEQFF
>TRBV20-1|TRBJ2-3|many|NA
TGCAGTGCGAGGGTCCCTTCCGGGCAATATACGCAGTATTTT
CSARVPSGQYTQYF
>TRBV11-2|TRBJ2-1|many|NA
TGTGCCAGCAGCTTAGAGAGGACGAATGAGCAGTTCTTC
CASSLERTNEQFF
>TRBV20-1|TRBJ1-5|many|NA
TGCAGTGCTAGAGGAGGGGATCAGCCCCAGCATTTT
CSARGGDQPQHF
>TRBV25-1|TRBJ2-6|many|NA
TGTGCCAGCAGTGACAGGGACCCTGGGGCCAACGTCCTGACTTTC
CASSDRDPGANVLTF